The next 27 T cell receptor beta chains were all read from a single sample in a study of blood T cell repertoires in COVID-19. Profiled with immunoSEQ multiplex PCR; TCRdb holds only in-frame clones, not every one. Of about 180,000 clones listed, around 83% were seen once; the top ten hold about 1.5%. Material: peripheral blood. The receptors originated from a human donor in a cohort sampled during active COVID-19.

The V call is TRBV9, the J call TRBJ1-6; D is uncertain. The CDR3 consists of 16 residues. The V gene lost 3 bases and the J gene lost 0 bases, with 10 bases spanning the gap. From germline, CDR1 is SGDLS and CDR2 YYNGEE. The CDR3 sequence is CASSAAPSSYNSPLHF. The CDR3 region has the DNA TGTGCCAGCAGCGCCGCTCCCAGCTCCTATAATTCACCCCTCCACTTT.

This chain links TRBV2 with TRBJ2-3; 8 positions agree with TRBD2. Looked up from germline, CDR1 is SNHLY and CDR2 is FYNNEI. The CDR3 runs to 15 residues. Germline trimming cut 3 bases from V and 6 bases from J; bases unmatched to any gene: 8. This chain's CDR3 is CASSERLARLDTQYF. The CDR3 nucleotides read TGTGCCAGCAGTGAGAGACTAGCGCGCCTGGATACGCAGTATTTT.

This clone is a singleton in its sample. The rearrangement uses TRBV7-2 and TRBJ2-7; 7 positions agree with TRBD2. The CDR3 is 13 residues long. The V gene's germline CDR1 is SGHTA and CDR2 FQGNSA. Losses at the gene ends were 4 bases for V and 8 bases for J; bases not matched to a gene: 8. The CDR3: CASSSQTSSQQYF. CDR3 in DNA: TGTGCCAGCAGCTCCCAGACTAGCTCTCAGCAGTACTTC. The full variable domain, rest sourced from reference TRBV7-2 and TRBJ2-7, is GAGVSQSPSNKVTEKGKDVELRCDPISGHTALYWYRQSLGQGLEFLIYFQGNSAPDKSGLPSDRFSAERTGGSVSTLTIQRTQQEDSAVYLCASSSQTSSQQYFGPGTRLTVT.

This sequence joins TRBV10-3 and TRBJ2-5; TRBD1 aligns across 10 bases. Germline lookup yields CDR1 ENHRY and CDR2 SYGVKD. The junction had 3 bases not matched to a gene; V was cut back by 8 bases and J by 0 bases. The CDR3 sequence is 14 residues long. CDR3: CAIGGTGDQETQYF. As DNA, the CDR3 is TGTGCCATCGGCGGGACAGGGGACCAAGAGACCCAGTACTTC.

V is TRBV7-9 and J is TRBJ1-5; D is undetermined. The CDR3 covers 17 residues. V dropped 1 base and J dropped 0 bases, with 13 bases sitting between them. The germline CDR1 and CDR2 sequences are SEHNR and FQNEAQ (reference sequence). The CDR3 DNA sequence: TGTGCCAGCAGCTTAGAAACTACCGGTCATAGCAATCAGCCCCAGCATTTT. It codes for CASSLETTGHSNQPQHF.

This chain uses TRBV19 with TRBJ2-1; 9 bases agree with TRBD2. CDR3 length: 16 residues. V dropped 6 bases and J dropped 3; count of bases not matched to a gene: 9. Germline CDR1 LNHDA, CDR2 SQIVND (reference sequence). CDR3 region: CASSLGLAGIYNEQFF. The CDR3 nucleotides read TGTGCCAGTAGCCTCGGGCTAGCGGGGATCTACAATGAGCAGTTCTTC. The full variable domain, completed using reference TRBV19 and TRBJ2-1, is DGGITQSPKYLFRKEGQNVTLSCEQNLNHDAMYWYRQDPGQGLRLIYYSQIVNDFQKGDIAEGYSVSREKKESFPLTVTSAQKNPTAFYLCASSLGLAGIYNEQFFGPGTRLTVL.

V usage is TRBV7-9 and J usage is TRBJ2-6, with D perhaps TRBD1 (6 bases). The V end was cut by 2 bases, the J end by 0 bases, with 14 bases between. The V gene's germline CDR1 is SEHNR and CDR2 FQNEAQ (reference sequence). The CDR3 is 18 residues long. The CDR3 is CASSLFTGPSSGANVLTF. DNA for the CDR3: TGTGCCAGCAGCTTATTCACAGGGCCTAGCTCTGGGGCCAACGTCCTGACTTTC.

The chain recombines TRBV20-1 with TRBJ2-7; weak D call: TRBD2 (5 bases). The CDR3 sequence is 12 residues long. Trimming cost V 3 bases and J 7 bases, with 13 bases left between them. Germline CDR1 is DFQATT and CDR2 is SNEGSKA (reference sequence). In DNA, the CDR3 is TGCAGTGCTAGTCTTGTCACGGGAGAGCAGTACTTC. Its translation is CSASLVTGEQYF.

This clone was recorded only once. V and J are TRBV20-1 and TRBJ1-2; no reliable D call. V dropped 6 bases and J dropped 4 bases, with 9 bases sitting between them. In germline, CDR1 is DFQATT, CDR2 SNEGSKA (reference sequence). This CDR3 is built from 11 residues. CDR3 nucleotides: TGCAGTGCCCCTTTCGGCTATGGCTACACCTTC. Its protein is CSAPFGYGYTF.

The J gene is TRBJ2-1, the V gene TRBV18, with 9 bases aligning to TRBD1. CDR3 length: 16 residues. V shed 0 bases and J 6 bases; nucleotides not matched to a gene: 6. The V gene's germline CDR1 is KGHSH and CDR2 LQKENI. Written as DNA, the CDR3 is TGTGCCAGCTCACCACCGATGACAGGGGGGATCAATGAGCAGTTCTTC. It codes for CASSPPMTGGINEQFF.

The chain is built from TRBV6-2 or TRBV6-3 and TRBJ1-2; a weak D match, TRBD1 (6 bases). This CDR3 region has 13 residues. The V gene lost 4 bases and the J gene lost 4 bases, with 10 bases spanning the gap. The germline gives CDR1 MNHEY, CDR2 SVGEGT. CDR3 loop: CASSSNRVYGYTF. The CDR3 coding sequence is TGTGCCAGCAGTTCCAACAGGGTCTATGGCTACACCTTC.

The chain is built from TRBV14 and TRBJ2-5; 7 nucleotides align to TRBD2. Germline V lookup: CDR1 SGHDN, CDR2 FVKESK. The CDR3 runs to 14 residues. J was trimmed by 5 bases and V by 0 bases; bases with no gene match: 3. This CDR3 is CASSQDSSGETQYF. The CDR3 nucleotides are TGTGCCAGCAGCCAAGATTCTAGCGGCGAGACCCAGTACTTC.

The CDR3 nucleotides read TGTGCAAGTCGCTTAGGTCAGGGGAGCTACGAGCAGTACTTC. Protein: CASRLGQGSYEQYF. This chain joins TRBV12-2 and TRBJ2-7; the table calls TRBD1, which could not be checked here. TRBV12-2 is shown as a pseudogene. This CDR3 contains 14 residues.

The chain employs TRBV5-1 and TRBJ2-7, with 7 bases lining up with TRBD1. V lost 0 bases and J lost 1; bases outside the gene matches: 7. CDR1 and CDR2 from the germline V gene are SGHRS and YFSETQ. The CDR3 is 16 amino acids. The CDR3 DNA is TGCGCCAGCAGCTTGGGAGGGGCAGGGGGTTCCTACGAGCAGTACTTC. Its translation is CASSLGGAGGSYEQYF.

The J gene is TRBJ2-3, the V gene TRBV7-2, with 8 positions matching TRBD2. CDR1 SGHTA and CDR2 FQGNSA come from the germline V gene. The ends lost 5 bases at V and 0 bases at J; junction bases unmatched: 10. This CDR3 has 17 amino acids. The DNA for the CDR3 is TGTGCCAGCAGCCCTCAAGCGGGGGCCTCTAGCACAGATACGCAGTATTTT. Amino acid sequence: CASSPQAGASSTDTQYF.

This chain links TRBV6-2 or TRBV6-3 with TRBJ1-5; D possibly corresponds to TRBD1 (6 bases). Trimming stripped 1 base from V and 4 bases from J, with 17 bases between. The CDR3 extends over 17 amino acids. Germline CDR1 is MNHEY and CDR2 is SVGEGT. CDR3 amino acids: CASSYFQGQRTNQPQHF. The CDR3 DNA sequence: TGTGCCAGCAGTTACTTCCAAGGACAGCGAACAAATCAGCCCCAGCATTTT.

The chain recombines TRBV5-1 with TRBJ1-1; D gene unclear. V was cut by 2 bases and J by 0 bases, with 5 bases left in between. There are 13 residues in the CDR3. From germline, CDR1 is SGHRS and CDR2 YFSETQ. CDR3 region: CASSFLMNTEAFF. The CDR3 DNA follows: TGCGCCAGCAGCTTTTTAATGAACACTGAAGCTTTCTTT.

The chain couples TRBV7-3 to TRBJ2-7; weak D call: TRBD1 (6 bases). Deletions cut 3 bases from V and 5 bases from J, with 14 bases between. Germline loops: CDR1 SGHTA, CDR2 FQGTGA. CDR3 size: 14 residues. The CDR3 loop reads CASSFSSRGHEQYF. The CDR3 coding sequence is TGTGCCAGCAGCTTTAGTAGCAGGGGCCACGAGCAGTACTTC.

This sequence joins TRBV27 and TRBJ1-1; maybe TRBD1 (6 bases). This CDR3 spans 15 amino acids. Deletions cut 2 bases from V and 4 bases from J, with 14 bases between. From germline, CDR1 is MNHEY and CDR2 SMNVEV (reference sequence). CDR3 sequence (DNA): TGTGCCAGCAGTTTAAGGCAGGGGAGTGGCACTGAAGCTTTCTTT. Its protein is CASSLRQGSGTEAFF.

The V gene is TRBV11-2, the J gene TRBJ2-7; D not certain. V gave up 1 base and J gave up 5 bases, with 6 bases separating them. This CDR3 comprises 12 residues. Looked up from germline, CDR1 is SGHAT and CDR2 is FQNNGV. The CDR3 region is CASSLGVHEQYF. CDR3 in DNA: TGTGCCAGCAGCTTAGGAGTCCACGAGCAGTACTTC.

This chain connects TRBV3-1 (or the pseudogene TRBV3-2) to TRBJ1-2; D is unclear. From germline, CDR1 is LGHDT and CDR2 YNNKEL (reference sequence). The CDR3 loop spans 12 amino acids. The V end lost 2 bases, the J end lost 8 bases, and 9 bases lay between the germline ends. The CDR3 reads CASSQSRRGYTF. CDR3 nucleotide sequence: TGTGCCAGCAGCCAATCACGGAGGGGCTACACCTTC.

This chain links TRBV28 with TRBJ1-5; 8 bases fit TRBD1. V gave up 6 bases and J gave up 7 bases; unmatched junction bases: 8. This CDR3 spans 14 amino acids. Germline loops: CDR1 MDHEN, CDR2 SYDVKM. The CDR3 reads CASSLDRVGQPQHF. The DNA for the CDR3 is TGTGCCAGCAGCTTGGACAGGGTGGGCCAGCCCCAGCATTTT.

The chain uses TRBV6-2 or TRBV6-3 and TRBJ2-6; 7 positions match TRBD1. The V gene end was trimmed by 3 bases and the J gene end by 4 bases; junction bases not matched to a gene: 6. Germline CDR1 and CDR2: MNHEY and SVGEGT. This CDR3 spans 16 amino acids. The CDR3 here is CASSYPTGYGANVLTF. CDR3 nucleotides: TGTGCCAGCAGTTATCCGACAGGGTACGGGGCCAACGTCCTGACTTTC.

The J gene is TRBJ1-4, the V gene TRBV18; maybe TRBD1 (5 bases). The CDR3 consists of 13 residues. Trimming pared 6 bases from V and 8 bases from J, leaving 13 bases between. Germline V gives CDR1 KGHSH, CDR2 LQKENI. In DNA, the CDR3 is TGTGCCAGCTCGAAAGCGGGGGGAGAAAAACTGTTTTTT. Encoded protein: CASSKAGGEKLFF.

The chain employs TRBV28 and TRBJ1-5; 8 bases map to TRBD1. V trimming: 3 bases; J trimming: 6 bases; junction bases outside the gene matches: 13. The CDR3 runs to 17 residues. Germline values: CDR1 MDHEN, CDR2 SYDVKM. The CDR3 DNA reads TGTGCCAGCAGTTTCTTCAGGGGGCGCCTCCTCGCTCAGCCCCAGCATTTT. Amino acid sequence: CASSFFRGRLLAQPQHF.

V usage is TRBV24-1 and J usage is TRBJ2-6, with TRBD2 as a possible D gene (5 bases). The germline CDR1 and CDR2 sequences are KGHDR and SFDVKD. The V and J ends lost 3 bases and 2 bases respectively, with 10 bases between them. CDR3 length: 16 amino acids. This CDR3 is CATSDASSTGANVLTF. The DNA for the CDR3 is TGTGCCACCAGTGATGCGTCTAGCACTGGGGCCAACGTCCTGACTTTC.

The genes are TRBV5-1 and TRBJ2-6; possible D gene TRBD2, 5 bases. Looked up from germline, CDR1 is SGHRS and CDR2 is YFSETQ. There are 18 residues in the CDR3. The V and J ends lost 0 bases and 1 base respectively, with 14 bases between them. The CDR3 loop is CASSLEAGGGSGANVLTF. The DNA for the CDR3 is TGCGCCAGCAGCTTGGAAGCCGGAGGTGGGTCTGGGGCCAACGTCCTGACTTTC. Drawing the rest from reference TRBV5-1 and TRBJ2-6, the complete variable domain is KAGVTQTPRYLIKTRGQQVTLSCSPISGHRSVSWYQQTPGQGLQFLFEYFSETQRNKGNFPGRFSGRQFSNSRSEMNVSTLELGDSALYLCASSLEAGGGSGANVLTFGAGSRLTVL.